The rows below give T cell receptor beta chains drawn from one sample of a study of blood T cell repertoires in COVID-19. Produced via immunoSEQ multiplex PCR; TCRdb's table is partial and in-frame only. The sample has 300,000 or so clones; roughly 84% are singletons. Sequenced material: PBMCs or T cells enriched from blood (not recorded which). The origin of the receptors is a woman between 25 and 40 years old who had recovered from COVID-19. Both conserved end residues are part of each CDR3. The D gene is left open where the match is weak. Clone size is given for some rows only: seen once, a few or many times, or a class if the clone is expanded.

J | D | size | V | CDR3 | DNA
TRBJ1-6 | TRBD1 | . | TRBV4-1 | CASSRNGDRLNSPLHF | TGCGCCAGCAGCAGAAACGGGGACAGATTAAATTCACCCCTCCACTTT
TRBJ1-2 | . | . | TRBV5-6 | CASSVGQTNYGYTF | TGTGCCAGCAGCGTTGGACAGACTAACTATGGCTACACCTTC
TRBJ2-3 | TRBD1 | few | TRBV13 | CASTEEGTGGTDTQYF | TGTGCCAGCACCGAGGAAGGGACAGGGGGAACAGATACGCAGTATTTT
TRBJ1-2 | . | . | TRBV21-1 | CASTQSRRASGYGYTF | TGTGCCAGCACCCAATCTAGGCGGGCCAGCGGCTATGGCTACACCTTC
TRBJ1-1 | . | . | TRBV27 | CASRTERALQAFF | TGTGCCAGCAGAACGGAGAGAGCGCTACAAGCTTTCTTT
TRBJ1-1 | . | . | TRBV5-1 | CASRRDTEAFF | TGCGCCAGCAGGAGGGACACTGAAGCTTTCTTT
TRBJ1-3 | . | . | TRBV21-1 | CASSQAGSPGGNTIYF | TGTGCCAGCAGTCAAGCGGGCTCACCAGGGGGAAACACCATATATTTT
TRBJ1-5 | . | . | TRBV27 | CASRRQWNQPQHF | TGTGCCAGCAGAAGACAGTGGAATCAGCCCCAGCATTTT
TRBJ1-1 | . | . | TRBV6-5 | CASRGTGGTNTEAFF | TGTGCCAGCAGGGGCACGGGGGGGACTAACACTGAAGCTTTCTTT
TRBJ2-1 | . | . | TRBV11-3 | CASSPGTASLEQFF | TGTGCCAGCAGTCCCGGGACTGCCTCCTTGGAGCAGTTCTTC
TRBJ2-1 | TRBD2 | once | TRBV4-1 | CASSQLAAYNEQFF | TGCGCCAGCAGCCAACTAGCGGCATACAATGAGCAGTTCTTC
TRBJ2-5 | . | . | TRBV24-1 | CATSDWALGETQYF | TGTGCCACCAGTGATTGGGCCCTTGGAGAGACCCAGTACTTC
TRBJ1-2 | TRBD1 | . | TRBV5-1 | CASSLEGTGPHGYTF | TGCGCCAGCAGCTTGGAAGGGACAGGTCCTCATGGCTACACCTTC
TRBJ2-1 | TRBD2 | . | TRBV4-1 | CASSQVGGANNEQFF | TGCGCCAGCAGCCAAGTCGGGGGGGCGAACAATGAGCAGTTCTTC
TRBJ2-7 | . | . | TRBV18 | CASSPGLTGEDEQYF | TGTGCCAGCTCACCAGGGTTAACAGGGGAGGACGAGCAGTACTTC
TRBJ1-3 | . | . | TRBV5-1 | CASSATGLSGNTIYF | TGCGCCAGCAGCGCGACAGGACTCTCTGGAAACACCATATATTTT
TRBJ1-6 | TRBD1 | . | TRBV7-8 | CASRVDRGNSPLHF | TGTGCCAGCAGGGTGGACAGGGGCAATTCACCCCTCCACTTT
TRBJ1-2 | . | . | TRBV28 | CASSLSRVGGYTF | TGTGCCAGCAGTTTATCCAGGGTCGGTGGCTACACCTTC
TRBJ2-5 | . | . | TRBV5-8 | CASSLGQGGEETQYF | TGTGCCAGCAGCTTGGGACAGGGAGGCGAAGAGACCCAGTACTTC
TRBJ2-3 | TRBD1 | . | TRBV27 | CASSLWGTVSTDTQYF | TGTGCCAGCAGTTTATGGGGGACAGTGAGCACAGATACGCAGTATTTT
TRBJ1-4 | . | . | TRBV6-5 | CASRSRGNEKLFF | TGTGCCAGCAGGTCGAGGGGGAATGAAAAACTGTTTTTT
TRBJ2-3 | TRBD2 | once | TRBV11-2 | CASSETTGGPGADTQYF | TGTGCCAGCAGCGAAACAACGGGGGGGCCGGGCGCAGATACGCAGTATTTT
TRBJ2-6 | . | . | TRBV13 | CASSLGLPWSGANVLTF | TGTGCCAGCAGCTTAGGTCTACCATGGTCTGGGGCCAACGTCCTGACTTTC
TRBJ1-2 | . | . | TRBV6-2/TRBV6-3 | CASSFNRAGYGYTF | TGTGCCAGCAGTTTTAACAGGGCAGGCTATGGCTACACCTTC
TRBJ1-5 | . | . | TRBV27 | CASSSLGGDSNQPQHF | TGTGCCAGCAGTTCCCTTGGGGGGGATAGCAATCAGCCCCAGCATTTT
TRBJ1-2 | . | . | TRBV13 | CASSIRQSNSYGYTF | TGTGCCAGCAGCATCAGACAGAGCAATTCCTATGGCTACACCTTC
TRBJ1-2 | . | . | TRBV28 | CASTPGLFGGPMGGYTF | TGTGCCAGCACCCCCGGGCTTTTCGGGGGGCCAATGGGAGGCTACACCTTC
TRBJ1-5 | . | . | TRBV30 | CAWSRGTHQPQHF | TGTGCCTGGAGCCGGGGAACTCATCAGCCCCAGCATTTT
TRBJ1-5 | TRBD1 | . | TRBV19 | CASSLGGRPQHF | TGTGCCAGTAGTTTAGGGGGCCGGCCCCAGCATTTT
TRBJ1-4 | . | . | TRBV2 | CASSEAPWRGLFF | TGTGCCAGCAGTGAAGCTCCTTGGCGAGGACTGTTTTTT
TRBJ1-4 | . | . | TRBV18 | CASSPKEGGVEKLFF | TGTGCCAGCTCACCAAAGGAGGGAGGAGTTGAAAAACTGTTTTTT
TRBJ1-2 | . | . | TRBV14 | CASSRGRGTSGGYTF | TGTGCCAGCAGTAGAGGCAGAGGGACAAGTGGGGGCTACACCTTC
TRBJ1-1 | TRBD1 | . | TRBV10-3 | CAISEPAQGANTEAFF | TGTGCCATCAGTGAGCCGGCGCAGGGGGCGAACACTGAAGCTTTCTTT
TRBJ2-1 | . | many | TRBV7-9 | CASSLEGGYNEQFF | TGTGCCAGCAGCTTAGAAGGAGGGTACAATGAGCAGTTCTTC
TRBJ1-4 | TRBD1 | . | TRBV30 | CAWSTGTGEEKLFF | TGTGCCTGGTCTACCGGGACAGGGGAAGAAAAACTGTTTTTT
TRBJ1-1 | . | . | TRBV5-4 | CASSVGRDTEAFF | TGTGCCAGCAGCGTTGGCAGGGACACTGAAGCTTTCTTT
TRBJ2-5 | TRBD1 | once | TRBV5-3 | CARGPPGGAGETQYF | TGTGCCAGAGGCCCCCCAGGGGGCGCCGGGGAGACCCAGTACTTC
TRBJ2-3 | . | . | TRBV21-1 | CARGPWDSTDTQYF | TGTGCCAGGGGACCCTGGGACAGTACAGATACGCAGTATTTT
TRBJ1-3 | . | . | TRBV10-3 | CAISQTSTYREFGNTIYF | TGTGCCATCAGTCAGACTTCAACATATCGGGAATTTGGAAACACCATATATTTT
TRBJ2-3 | . | . | TRBV4-1 | CASSQTNRAGGGIADTQYF | TGCGCCAGCAGCCAAACAAACAGGGCGGGCGGGGGTATTGCAGATACGCAGTATTTT
TRBJ2-3 | . | . | TRBV6-5 | CASTLAWGRTDTQYF | TGTGCCAGCACTCTCGCCTGGGGGCGAACAGATACGCAGTATTTT
TRBJ1-4 | TRBD1 | . | TRBV19 | CASSAPGQPNEKLFF | TGTGCCAGTTCGGCCCCGGGACAGCCAAATGAAAAACTGTTTTTT
TRBJ1-2 | TRBD1 | . | TRBV2 | CASRLQGNGYTF | TGTGCCAGCAGGTTACAGGGGAATGGCTACACCTTC
TRBJ1-1 | . | . | TRBV6-5 | CASRDQGSTEAFF | TGTGCCAGCAGGGACCAGGGGAGTACTGAAGCTTTCTTT
TRBJ1-3 | TRBD1 | . | TRBV10-3 | CAISGTGEGSGNTIYF | TGTGCCATCAGTGGCACAGGGGAAGGCTCTGGAAACACCATATATTTT
TRBJ1-1 | . | . | TRBV3-1/TRBV3-2 | CASSQDQKIPTEAFF | TGTGCCAGCAGCCAAGATCAAAAAATCCCCACTGAAGCTTTCTTT
TRBJ1-4 | TRBD1 | . | TRBV11-2 | CASSLGGQGNEKLFF | TGTGCCAGCAGCTTAGGGGGACAGGGGAATGAAAAACTGTTTTTT
TRBJ2-3 | TRBD1 | once | TRBV27 | CASRPTGGFTDTQYF | TGTGCCAGCAGGCCTACAGGGGGATTCACAGATACGCAGTATTTT
TRBJ2-7 | . | . | TRBV7-9 | CASSPSGGEQYF | TGTGCCAGCAGCCCTTCCGGGGGCGAGCAGTACTTC
TRBJ2-7 | TRBD1 | . | TRBV5-1 | CASSFRTPTGGKHNMTYEQYF | TGCGCCAGCAGCTTTAGGACCCCGACAGGGGGAAAACACAATATGACCTACGAGCAGTACTTC
TRBJ1-4 | . | few | TRBV28 | CASRSRGVNEKLFF | TGTGCCAGCAGATCGAGAGGAGTGAATGAAAAACTGTTTTTT
TRBJ1-2 | . | . | TRBV10-3 | CAIEGGEGGGYTF | TGTGCCATCGAAGGGGGAGAAGGGGGAGGCTACACCTTC
TRBJ2-5 | TRBD2 | . | TRBV2 | CASRASGPQETQYF | TGTGCCAGCAGGGCTAGCGGTCCCCAAGAGACCCAGTACTTC
TRBJ1-2 | . | . | TRBV3-1/TRBV3-2 | CASSQGGTQGYGYTF | TGTGCCAGCAGCCAGGGAGGGACGCAGGGCTATGGCTACACCTTC
TRBJ1-2 | . | . | TRBV19 | CASKFAGNYGYTF | TGTGCCAGTAAATTCGCGGGGAACTATGGCTACACCTTC
TRBJ1-4 | . | . | TRBV2 | CASRKIPGAEKLFF | TGTGCCAGCAGGAAGATTCCAGGGGCGGAAAAACTGTTTTTT
TRBJ2-7 | TRBD2 | . | TRBV4-1 | CASSPTSATYEQYF | TGCGCCAGCAGCCCGACTAGCGCAACCTACGAGCAGTACTTC
TRBJ2-7 | TRBD2 | . | TRBV27 | CASSHYSGIAGGPGQYF | TGTGCCAGCAGTCATTACTCCGGAATAGCGGGGGGCCCCGGGCAGTACTTC
TRBJ1-4 | TRBD1 | . | TRBV5-1 | CASSSGRDRVINEKLFF | TGCGCCAGCAGCTCGGGCCGGGACAGGGTCATTAATGAAAAACTGTTTTTT